Shown below are 20 T cell receptor beta chains from a single sample sequenced in a study of response to subunit inactivated influenza vaccine. TCRdb ran MiXCR on the RT-PCR reads and lists one entry per CDR3 protein. Among 300,000 to 350,000 distinct CDR3 sequences listed, around 22% were seen once. The material was PBMCs from blood, obtained less than 22 months after vaccination. These receptor sequences come from a man aged 45-69 years who received an inactivated influenza vaccine.

This clonotype was seen ten or more times. The J gene is TRBJ2-3, the V gene TRBV6-4; 8 bases match TRBD2. The CDR3 extends over 16 amino acids. Germline assignment: CDR1 MRHNA and CDR2 SNTAGT. Trimming removed 3 bases from V and 4 bases from J; junction bases left unmatched: 9. The CDR3 sequence: CASSERGGGSPDTQYF. CDR3 nucleotides: TGTGCCAGCAGTGAAAGAGGCGGGGGGAGCCCAGATACGCAGTATTTT.

The rearrangement joins TRBV28 to TRBJ1-5; D might be TRBD1 (5 bases). Between the trimmed V and J ends, which lost 7 bases and 7 bases, there was a span of 14 bases. The length of the CDR3 is 13 residues. Germline V gene lookup returns CDR1 MDHEN and CDR2 SYDVKM. The CDR3 coding sequence is TGTGCCAGCACCAATATAGGGGAACAGCCCCAGCATTTT. Encoded protein: CASTNIGEQPQHF. The full variable domain, its missing parts supplied by reference TRBV28 and TRBJ1-5, is DVKVTQSSRYLVKRTGEKVFLECVQDMDHENMFWYRQDPGLGLRLIYFSYDVKMKEKGDIPEGYSVSREKKERFSLILESASTNQTSMYLCASTNIGEQPQHFGDGTRLSIL.

This clonotype was seen a few times. This sequence joins TRBV7-9 and TRBJ1-1; 12 nucleotides agree with TRBD1. The CDR3 sequence is 15 residues long. Trimming cost V 5 bases and J 6 bases; bases outside gene matches: 7. The V gene's germline CDR1 is SEHNR and CDR2 FQNEAQ (reference sequence). The CDR3 nucleotides read TGTGCCAGCAGCGCCCGGGACAGGGGGCAGGCTGAAGCTTTCTTT. This codes for CASSARDRGQAEAFF.

This clonotype has at least ten counts. CDR3 protein: CASSEFGENTEAFF. The CDR3 DNA is TGTGCCAGCAGTGAATTTGGAGAGAACACTGAAGCTTTCTTT. The V gene is TRBV25-1, the J gene TRBJ1-1; D ambiguous. Trimming cost V 1 base and J 1 base, with 7 bases left between them. The CDR3 runs 14 residues. Germline loops: CDR1 MGHDK, CDR2 SYGVNS.

This clonotype was observed a few times. The V call is TRBV6-1, the J call TRBJ1-5; tentative D call: TRBD1 (6 bases). CDR1 is MNHNS and CDR2 is SASEGT in the germline V gene. The V end lost 6 bases, the J end lost 7 bases, and 22 bases lay between the germline ends. This CDR3 contains 16 residues. The CDR3: CASRKGGVGVGQPQHF. The DNA of the CDR3 is TGTGCCAGCAGGAAAGGGGGGGTAGGGGTGGGGCAGCCCCAGCATTTT.

In this sample, this clonotype turned up a few times. V is TRBV18 and J is TRBJ1-1; 8 bases fit TRBD1. Germline assignment: CDR1 KGHSH and CDR2 LQKENI. The CDR3 has 22 amino acids. Losses at the gene ends were 3 bases for V and 3 bases for J; bases not matched to a gene: 27. CDR3 sequence reads: CASSPLTGRAGAPGQDYTEAFF. In nucleotides, the CDR3 is TGTGCCAGCTCACCCCTAACTGGGCGGGCCGGCGCACCGGGACAGGACTACACTGAAGCTTTCTTT.

This rearrangement joins TRBV28 to TRBJ1-1; D not certain. Germline V gene lookup returns CDR1 MDHEN and CDR2 SYDVKM. This CDR3 contains 13 residues. V gave up 3 bases and J gave up 3 bases, with 8 bases separating them. CDR3 DNA: TGTGCCAGCAGTTTGGAGTTGGACACTGAAGCTTTCTTT. It encodes CASSLELDTEAFF. Drawing the rest from reference TRBV28 and TRBJ1-1, the complete variable domain is DVKVTQSSRYLVKRTGEKVFLECVQDMDHENMFWYRQDPGLGLRLIYFSYDVKMKEKGDIPEGYSVSREKKERFSLILESASTNQTSMYLCASSLELDTEAFFGQGTRLTVV.

This clonotype turned up a few times. The chain employs TRBV2 and TRBJ1-2, with D unclear. The germline gives CDR1 SNHLY, CDR2 FYNNEI. There are 12 residues in the CDR3. Trimming stripped 0 bases from V and 7 bases from J, with 6 bases between. The CDR3 region is CASSEARSGYTF. As DNA, the CDR3 is TGTGCCAGCAGTGAAGCGAGAAGTGGCTACACCTTC.

This clonotype was seen ten or more times. The V and J genes are TRBV5-5 and TRBJ1-2; D might be TRBD1 (6 bases). Germline-derived CDR1 and CDR2 are SGHKS and YYEKEE (reference sequence). CDR3 length equals 13 residues. The V and J ends lost 2 bases and 3 bases respectively, with 8 bases between them. The CDR3 DNA reads TGTGCCAGCAGCTTAAGGACAGACTATGGCTACACCTTC. Its translation is CASSLRTDYGYTF.

This clonotype was recorded a few times. This rearrangement joins TRBV20-1 to TRBJ2-5; the D gene is possibly TRBD1 (6 bases). Trimming pared 3 bases from V and 1 base from J, leaving 18 bases between. This CDR3 is 16 amino acids long. The V gene's germline CDR1 is DFQATT and CDR2 SNEGSKA (reference sequence). CDR3 region: CSASFPLDRTQETQYF. The CDR3 nucleotides read TGCAGTGCTAGTTTTCCTTTGGACAGAACCCAAGAGACCCAGTACTTC.

The chain recombines TRBV2 with TRBJ2-1; no reliable D call. V shed 8 bases and J shed 5 bases, with 7 bases lying between them. CDR1 is SNHLY and CDR2 is FYNNEI in the germline V gene. The CDR3 totals 11 residues. Here the CDR3 DNA reads TGTGCCAGCGAAGTCAACAATGAGCAGTTCTTC. This encodes CASEVNNEQFF.

This clonotype was seen repeatedly, ten times or more. The chain carries TRBV29-1 and TRBJ1-1; D is undetermined. Germline assignment: CDR1 SQVTM and CDR2 ANQGSEA. CDR3 size: 12 residues. The V end was cut by 4 bases, the J end by 3 bases, with 9 bases between. In nucleotides, the CDR3 is TGCAGCGTTGCCCCCGATCACACTGAAGCTTTCTTT. Translation: CSVAPDHTEAFF.

This clonotype was seen more than once but under ten times. The V gene is TRBV20-1, the J gene TRBJ1-1, with TRBD1 identical over 7 bases. V lost 3 bases and J lost 4; bases outside the gene matches: 8. The CDR3 spans 14 residues. Germline CDR1 and CDR2: DFQATT and SNEGSKA (reference sequence). CDR3 amino acids: CSARGQLLVTEAFF. The CDR3 nucleotides are TGCAGTGCTAGGGGACAGCTTTTGGTCACTGAAGCTTTCTTT.

The chain joins TRBV3-1 to TRBJ2-1; TRBD2 matches at 8 bases. The length of the CDR3 is 16 residues. Germline CDR1 LGHDT, CDR2 YNNKEL (reference sequence). The V segment lost 5 bases and the J segment 0 bases; nucleotides outside the gene matches: 6. In DNA, the CDR3 is TGTGCCAGCAGCGACCTCGGGGGGGGCTCCTACAATGAGCAGTTCTTC. It encodes CASSDLGGGSYNEQFF.

This clonotype showed up many times. V and J are TRBV4-2 and TRBJ1-2; 7 bases fit TRBD1. The length of the CDR3 is 14 residues. The germline CDR1 and CDR2 sequences are LGHNA and YNFKEQ. Unmatched junction bases numbered 7, after V lost 4 bases and J lost 5 bases. In nucleotides, the CDR3 is TGTGCCAGCAGCCCGGGGACAGAGGGATATGGCTACACCTTC. It encodes CASSPGTEGYGYTF.

This clonotype was observed many times. The V call is TRBV6-1, the J call TRBJ1-1; 9 bases match TRBD1. This CDR3 spans 14 amino acids. CDR1 and CDR2 from the germline V gene are MNHNS and SASEGT. J was trimmed by 2 bases and V by 6 bases; bases with no gene match: 4. CDR3 DNA sequence: TGTGCCAGCAGCAAGGGACAGGGAAACACTGAAGCTTTCTTT. Translating it yields CASSKGQGNTEAFF.

The V gene is TRBV20-1, the J gene TRBJ2-1; TRBD2 agrees at 8 bases. Germline V gene data show CDR1 as DFQATT and CDR2 as SNEGSKA (reference sequence). With V trimmed by 0 bases and J by 0 bases, 10 bases remained unmatched. This CDR3 comprises 18 residues. The CDR3 DNA follows: TGCAGTGCTAGAGATCTCGCTAGCGGGTACAGCTCCTACAATGAGCAGTTCTTC. Translating gives CSARDLASGYSSYNEQFF.

The genes are TRBV20-1 and TRBJ2-3; no definite D call. The V end was cut by 6 bases, the J end by 6 bases, with 19 bases between. CDR1 and CDR2 (germline): DFQATT, SNEGSKA (reference sequence). The CDR3 covers 14 residues. The CDR3 loop is CSAQFPHPGDTQYF. The CDR3 coding sequence is TGCAGTGCGCAATTCCCTCACCCCGGCGATACGCAGTATTTT.

This clonotype appeared a few times. The rearrangement uses TRBV5-1 and TRBJ1-1; D might be TRBD1 (6 bases). V lost 2 bases to trimming and J lost 0 bases, with 8 bases between them. The CDR3 runs to 14 residues. The germline CDR1 and CDR2 sequences are SGHRS and YFSETQ. CDR3 DNA: TGCGCCAGCAGCTTTGAGGGGGTGAACACTGAAGCTTTCTTT. Protein product: CASSFEGVNTEAFF.

The V call is TRBV7-9, the J call TRBJ2-1; 10 bases are a match to TRBD2. Germline loops: CDR1 SEHNR, CDR2 FQNEAQ (reference sequence). The V and J ends lost 10 bases and 9 bases, in that order; junction bases with no gene match: 3. This CDR3 comprises 11 residues. The CDR3 is CATLAGAEQFF. As DNA, the CDR3 is TGTGCCACCCTAGCGGGAGCTGAGCAGTTCTTC.